These 14 T cell receptor beta chains originate from one sample sequenced in a study of low-dose radiotherapy and immunotherapy resistance in tumors (dated by TCRdb to the early 2020s). Explained via the paper, the time point label denotes: before trial treatment. Sequencing instrument: Illumina MiniSeq. TCRs were amplified with Phusion for 20 PCR cycles, with a constant-region primer paired with the adapter attached to the V primers. Through fastp at Q25 and MiXCR, TCRdb rebuilt clones from the public reads, retaining in-frame beta chains. Each CDR3 protein appears once, grouped with its most common genes and DNA. The sample includes about 50,000 distinct CDR3 sequences, with about 12% observed a single time. About 6.2% of the sample lies in the top ten. The sample here was PBMCs, taken before treatment. The receptor source for this set is a female donor with ovarian cancer.

This clonotype turned up a few times. This chain uses TRBV28 with TRBJ2-7; TRBD1 matches at 7 bases. V shed 6 bases, J shed 8 bases, and the junction held 7 bases outside the gene matches. The CDR3 consists of 12 residues. CDR1 and CDR2 from the germline V gene are MDHEN and SYDVKM. CDR3 sequence: CASSPDRAKQYF. CDR3 sequence (DNA): TGTGCCAGCAGCCCTGACAGGGCCAAGCAGTACTTC. The full variable domain, in which reference TRBV28 and TRBJ2-7 provide the parts outside the CDR3, is DVKVTQSSRYLVKRTGEKVFLECVQDMDHENMFWYRQDPGLGLRLIYFSYDVKMKEKGDIPEGYSVSREKKERFSLILESASTNQTSMYLCASSPDRAKQYFGPGTRLTVT.

This clonotype was seen ten or more times. The V call is TRBV5-1, the J call TRBJ2-3; D unclear. V was cut by 0 bases and J by 0 bases, with 8 bases left in between. Germline CDR1 and CDR2: SGHRS and YFSETQ. The CDR3 is 15 amino acids. The CDR3 loop is CASSLDGASTDTQYF. In nucleotides, the CDR3 is TGCGCCAGCAGCTTGGATGGCGCTAGCACAGATACGCAGTATTTT.

This clonotype has at least ten counts. This rearrangement joins TRBV5-1 to TRBJ2-3; unclear D gene. The V end was cut by 3 bases, the J end by 7 bases, with 9 bases between. CDR1 SGHRS and CDR2 YFSETQ come from the germline V gene. The CDR3 runs 12 residues. For the CDR3, the DNA is TGCGCCAGCAGCTCCTCTGGAAATACGCAGTATTTT. It is translated as CASSSSGNTQYF.

V and J are TRBV2 and TRBJ2-1, with 8 bases identical to TRBD2. The V gene end was trimmed by 9 bases and the J gene end by 8 bases; junction bases not matched to a gene: 9. Germline CDR1 SNHLY, CDR2 FYNNEI. This CDR3 is built from 13 residues. CDR3 protein: CASGGGGPYEQFF. The CDR3 DNA reads as TGTGCCAGTGGGGGCGGGGGGCCCTATGAGCAGTTCTTC.

This chain links TRBV5-1 with TRBJ2-2; a possible D gene is TRBD1 (5 bases). Per germline, CDR1 SGHRS and CDR2 YFSETQ. V lost 0 bases to trimming and J lost 2 bases, with 8 bases between them. This CDR3 is built from 15 residues. CDR3 region: CASSLDRSNTGELFF. DNA for the CDR3: TGCGCCAGCAGCTTGGACAGGTCAAACACCGGGGAGCTGTTTTTT.

There are many counts of this clonotype. The chain joins TRBV20-1 to TRBJ1-2; D perhaps matches TRBD1 (6 bases). The CDR3 has 15 residues. Per the germline V gene, CDR1 is DFQATT and CDR2 is SNEGSKA (reference sequence). V lost 6 bases to trimming and J lost 8 bases, with 25 bases between them. The chain's CDR3 is CSAKIGGGPMEGYTF. The DNA for the CDR3 is TGCAGTGCCAAAATAGGGGGGGGTCCCATGGAAGGCTACACCTTC.

This clonotype was seen ten or more times. V is TRBV19 and J is TRBJ2-4; no firm D call. The CDR3 loop spans 16 amino acids. From germline, CDR1 is LNHDA and CDR2 SQIVND (reference sequence). The V end lost 2 bases, the J end lost 1 base, and 12 bases lay between the germline ends. The CDR3: CASSIRRVAAKNIQYF. CDR3 sequence (DNA): TGTGCCAGTAGTATAAGAAGAGTGGCGGCCAAAAACATTCAGTACTTC.

This clonotype was detected ten times or more. The chain joins TRBV24-1 to TRBJ2-2; D remains unclear. Germline V lookup: CDR1 KGHDR, CDR2 SFDVKD. The CDR3 length is 13 residues. Trimming took 6 bases from V and 3 from J, leaving 7 bases between them. The CDR3 sequence is CATSFWDTGELFF. In DNA form, the CDR3 reads TGTGCCACCAGTTTCTGGGACACCGGGGAGCTGTTTTTT.

This chain joins TRBV19 and TRBJ2-2; TRBD1 is a possible D gene (5 bases). Trimming shortened V by 4 bases and J by 5 bases, and 26 bases separated the two germline ends. CDR3 length: 19 amino acids. CDR1 and CDR2 (germline): LNHDA, SQIVND (reference sequence). CDR3 amino acids: CASSTQSWVAGARTGELFF. As DNA, the CDR3 is TGTGCCAGTAGTACTCAATCCTGGGTGGCTGGGGCTAGGACCGGGGAGCTGTTTTTT. Supplemented by reference TRBV19 and TRBJ2-2, the full variable domain reads DGGITQSPKYLFRKEGQNVTLSCEQNLNHDAMYWYRQDPGQGLRLIYYSQIVNDFQKGDIAEGYSVSREKKESFPLTVTSAQKNPTAFYLCASSTQSWVAGARTGELFFGEGSRLTVL.

Of note for this clonotype: Only one base separates this from a far larger clonotype, so it likely reflects a read error. The V and J genes are TRBV29-1 and TRBJ2-1; TRBD2 matches at 12 bases. This CDR3 is built from 12 residues. Trimming took 7 bases from V and 10 from J; bases not matched to a gene: 5. Germline loops: CDR1 SQVTM, CDR2 ANQGSEA. The DNA for the CDR3 is TGCAGCGCCACGCTAGCGGGGGGGGAGCAGTTCTTC. It yields the protein CSATLAGGEQFF.

This clonotype was counted ten times or more. This chain links TRBV5-4 with TRBJ2-2; 9 bases fit TRBD2. V shed 4 bases, J shed 3 bases, and the junction held 10 bases outside the gene matches. Germline V gene sequence: CDR1 SGHNT, CDR2 YYREEE (reference sequence). This CDR3 comprises 17 residues. The CDR3 sequence: CASSQDPLAGHTGELFF. The CDR3, as DNA: TGTGCCAGCAGCCAAGACCCACTAGCGGGTCACACCGGGGAGCTGTTTTTT.

This clonotype is labeled as medium-sized. This chain links TRBV6-5 with TRBJ2-1; 8 bases fit TRBD2. Trimming at V came to 4 bases and at J to 7 bases, leaving 9 bases not matched to a gene. Germline V gene data show CDR1 as MNHEY and CDR2 as SVGAGI. The CDR3 runs to 15 residues. The CDR3 here is CASSWGLEAVNEQFF. CDR3 sequence (DNA): TGTGCCAGCAGTTGGGGACTAGAAGCTGTTAATGAGCAGTTCTTC.

This clonotype was picked up many times. The chain links TRBV3-1 to TRBJ2-5, with D tentatively TRBD2 (6 bases). This CDR3 spans 14 amino acids. Between the trimmed V and J ends, which lost 2 bases and 2 bases, there was a span of 9 bases. In germline, CDR1 is LGHDT, CDR2 YNNKEL (reference sequence). The CDR3 reads CASSQRLGQETQYF. The CDR3 DNA is TGTGCCAGCAGCCAACGACTAGGTCAAGAGACCCAGTACTTC.

This clonotype was detected many times. J is TRBJ2-1 and V is TRBV30; 7 bases match TRBD2. The CDR3 spans 14 residues. Germline V gives CDR1 GTSNPN, CDR2 SVGIG (reference sequence). Trimming took 3 bases from V and 9 from J; bases not matched to a gene: 11. CDR3 sequence reads: CAWRLGRLAGEQFF. In nucleotides, the CDR3 is TGTGCCTGGAGGCTCGGGAGACTAGCCGGTGAGCAGTTCTTC.